This TCR beta chain was obtained from a study of T-cell memory formation after mild COVID-19. General observations from the study: Those CD4+ clones that contracted were mainly in CM and EM (CD8+ ones in EMRA).

The CDR3 totals 15 residues. V dropped 1 base and J dropped 4 bases, with 14 bases sitting between them. The V gene's germline CDR1 is SGHKS and CDR2 YYEKEE (reference sequence). In TCRdb, the 5' RACE reads were re-called with MiXCR into one record per CDR3 protein. The sample carries 250,000 to 350,000 distinct CDR3 sequences, about 16% recorded once. This clonotype was detected a few times. As yet, its antigen is unknown. The sequencing sample was made of PBMCs or a T cell subset sorted from them (not recorded which). This chain joins TRBV5-5 and TRBJ1-1, with a possible D match to TRBD1 (5 bases). This clonotype was sampled from a man in his late teens or twenties who had mild COVID-19 (a few samples of this study predate the infection). Cell type and time point are not known. For the CDR3, the DNA is TGTGCCAGCAGCTTGAACCCCATTGGGGGCACTGAAGCTTTCTTT. Protein sequence: CASSLNPIGGTEAFF.